Listed below are T cell receptor beta chains from one sample, sequenced in a study of CD8+ T cells in alopecia areata. Clones were read by immunoSEQ multiplex PCR, and TCRdb kept only the in-frame ones, dropping some. The sample has about 190,000 clones; roughly three fifths are singletons. The sample was CD4+ T cells sorted from blood, taken at week 4, from a patient treated with tofacitinib. These receptors were collected from a human donor with alopecia areata. CDR3s include the opening cysteine and the closing phenylalanine or tryptophan. The D gene is left open where the match is weak. Expanded clones get a size class; other rows say once, few or many, or leave the size out.

>-|TRBV5-1|-|TRBJ2-2
TGCGCCAGCAGCCTTGGGAGGACCGGGGAGCTGTTTTTT
CASSLGRTGELFF
>-|TRBV5-1|TRBD1|TRBJ2-2
TGCGCCAGCAGCCAGGGGGCCGGCACCGGGGAGCTGTTTTTT
CASSQGAGTGELFF
>-|TRBV20-1|-|TRBJ1-2
TGCAGTGCTAGGTTCGGCTACACCTTC
CSARFGYTF
>-|TRBV4-1|TRBD2|TRBJ2-1
TGCGCCAGCAGCCAAGTGGATAGCGGGACTGAGTTCTTC
CASSQVDSGTEFF
>-|TRBV2|TRBD1|TRBJ2-1
TGTGCCAGCAGTGCCCCCCACCGAGGGGGCTTGGGTCACAATGAGCAGTTCTTC
CASSAPHRGGLGHNEQFF
>-|TRBV28|TRBD2|TRBJ2-7
TGTGCCAGCAGTTCTACCGGGACTAGCCTTTTCTTGTCCTTC
CASSSTGTSLFLSF
>-|TRBV6-4|-|TRBJ2-3
TGTGCCAGCAGTGACTCGATCGGAGGAAAAGATACGCAGTATTTT
CASSDSIGGKDTQYF
>-|TRBV7-2|TRBD1|TRBJ2-7
TGTGCCAGCAGCTTTAGCCCCCCGGGACAGGGCTACGAGCAGTACTTC
CASSFSPPGQGYEQYF
>-|TRBV2|TRBD2|TRBJ2-1
TGTGCCAGCAACCTAGGACTAGCGGAGCCCAATGAGCAGTTCTTC
CASNLGLAEPNEQFF
>-|TRBV25-1|TRBD2|TRBJ2-1
TGTGCCAGCAGTGACATAACTAGCGTCGGCAATGAGCAGTTCTTC
CASSDITSVGNEQFF
>-|TRBV4-3|TRBD1|TRBJ2-2
TGCGCCAGCAGCCACAGGGGGCGTTCGAACACCGGGGAGCTGTTTTTT
CASSHRGRSNTGELFF
>-|TRBV2|TRBD2|TRBJ2-1
TGTGCCAGCCAAAACGCCCCGGGAGGGCCCTCAGATGAGCAGTTCTTC
CASQNAPGGPSDEQFF
>-|TRBV4-3|TRBD1|TRBJ1-2
TGCGCCAGCAGCCGACGGGACAGAAATTTCGCTAGTGGCTACACCTTC
CASSRRDRNFASGYTF
>-|TRBV10-3|-|TRBJ1-2
TGTGCCATCAGTGAGTCGGGCAGGGTCTACTATGGCTACACCTTC
CAISESGRVYYGYTF
>-|TRBV20-1|-|TRBJ1-2
TGCAGCGGCGCACCTGGTGGCTACACCTTC
CSGAPGGYTF
>-|TRBV30|-|TRBJ1-2
TGTGCCTGGGCGGACGGGACGGGCTACACCTTC
CAWADGTGYTF
>-|TRBV11-2|TRBD2|TRBJ2-1
TGTGCCAGCGGCCCCGTAGCGGGAACTAATGAGCAGTTCTTC
CASGPVAGTNEQFF
>-|TRBV29-1|-|TRBJ1-4
TGCAGCGCAGGGGCAACTAATGAAAAACTGTTTTTT
CSAGATNEKLFF
>once|TRBV29-1|TRBD2|TRBJ2-1
TGCAGCGGTAGCGGGAGTGCCTACAATGAGCAGTTCTTC
CSGSGSAYNEQFF
>-|TRBV30|-|TRBJ1-5
TGTGCCTGGGCATTCAGCGACAATCAGCCCCAGCATTTT
CAWAFSDNQPQHF
>-|TRBV29-1|TRBD2|TRBJ2-1
TGCAGCGTTGAAGTCACAACTAGCGGGAGGGTAAATGAGCAGTTCTTC
CSVEVTTSGRVNEQFF
>-|TRBV30|-|TRBJ2-4
TGTGCCTGGAGTGTAGGATCTTTAGCCAAAAACATTCAGTACTTC
CAWSVGSLAKNIQYF
>-|TRBV29-1|-|TRBJ1-2
TGCAGCGTTGCAAAGTCTTCTGACTACACCTTC
CSVAKSSDYTF
>-|TRBV6-5|-|TRBJ2-5
TGTGCCAGCAGTTACCTTCATTCCGGTATCCAAGAGACCCAGTACTTC
CASSYLHSGIQETQYF